The rows below give T cell receptor beta chains drawn from one sample of a study of cytomegalovirus exposure and HLA in healthy donors. The repertoire was sequenced with immunoSEQ multiplex PCR; TCRdb's copy has only in-frame clones and lacks some. The sample carries some 130,000 clones, 60% to 80% recorded once. Input material: PBMCs. Receptors were obtained from a female donor in good health and CMV-seronegative. Both conserved end residues are part of each CDR3. The D gene is left open where the match is weak. Size values are once, few and many counts, or a class for expanded clones, and some rows have none.

>TRBV15|TRBJ2-1|.|15|TRBD2
CATSTSGSVYNEQFF
TGTGCCACCAGTACTAGCGGGAGTGTCTACAATGAGCAGTTCTTC
>TRBV4-3|TRBJ2-1|.|16|TRBD2
CASSAGISGKYNEQFF
TGCGCCAGCAGCGCGGGCATAAGCGGGAAGTACAATGAGCAGTTCTTC
>TRBV28|TRBJ1-3|.|16|.
CASSPLLPGSGNTIYF
TGTGCCAGCAGTCCGTTGCTCCCGGGGTCTGGAAACACCATATATTTT
>TRBV19|TRBJ2-7|.|14|TRBD2
CASSPLAGSYEQYF
TGTGCCAGTAGTCCGCTAGCGGGTAGTTACGAGCAGTACTTC
>TRBV5-1|TRBJ1-5|.|13|.
CASSSSSNQPQHF
TGCGCCAGCAGCAGTAGTAGCAATCAGCCCCAGCATTTT
>TRBV27|TRBJ2-1|few|15|TRBD1
CASSLKGQGWNEQFF
TGTGCCAGCAGTTTAAAAGGACAGGGCTGGAATGAGCAGTTCTTC
>TRBV7-2|TRBJ1-1|.|18|.
CASSYQTVGAGMNTEAFF
TGTGCCAGCAGCTATCAAACAGTAGGGGCAGGCATGAACACTGAAGCTTTCTTT
>TRBV27|TRBJ2-1|.|17|TRBD2
CASIPVQRGGSYNEQFF
TGTGCCAGCATCCCGGTCCAGCGGGGTGGATCCTACAATGAGCAGTTCTTC
>TRBV27|TRBJ2-1|.|15|TRBD2
CASRRAGGSYNEQFF
TGTGCCAGCAGGAGAGCGGGAGGATCCTACAATGAGCAGTTCTTC
>TRBV7-2|TRBJ2-1|.|16|TRBD2
CASSLGGLAGGVEQFF
TGTGCCAGCAGCTTGGGGGGACTAGCGGGAGGGGTTGAGCAGTTCTTC
>TRBV5-4|TRBJ2-3|.|16|TRBD2
CASSLASGRGTDTQYF
TGTGCCAGCAGCTTGGCTAGCGGGAGAGGCACAGATACGCAGTATTTT